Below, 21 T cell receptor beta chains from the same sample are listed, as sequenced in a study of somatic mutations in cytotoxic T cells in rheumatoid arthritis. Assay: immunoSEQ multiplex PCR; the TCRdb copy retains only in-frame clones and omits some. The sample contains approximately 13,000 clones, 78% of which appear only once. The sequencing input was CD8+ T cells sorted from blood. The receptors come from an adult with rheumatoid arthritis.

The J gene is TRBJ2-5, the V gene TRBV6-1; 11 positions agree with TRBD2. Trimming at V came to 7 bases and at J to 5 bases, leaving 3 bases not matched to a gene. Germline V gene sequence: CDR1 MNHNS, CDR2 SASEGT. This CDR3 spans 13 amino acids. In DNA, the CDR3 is TGTGCCAGCAAACTAGCGGGAGCTGAGACCCAGTACTTC. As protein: CASKLAGAETQYF.

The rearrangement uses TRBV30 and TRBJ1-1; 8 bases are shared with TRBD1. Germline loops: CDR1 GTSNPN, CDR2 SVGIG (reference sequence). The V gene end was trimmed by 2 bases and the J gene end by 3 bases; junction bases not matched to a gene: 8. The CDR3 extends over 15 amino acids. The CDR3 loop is CAWSPTQGVYTEAFF. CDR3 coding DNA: TGTGCCTGGAGTCCGACACAGGGGGTTTACACTGAAGCTTTCTTT.

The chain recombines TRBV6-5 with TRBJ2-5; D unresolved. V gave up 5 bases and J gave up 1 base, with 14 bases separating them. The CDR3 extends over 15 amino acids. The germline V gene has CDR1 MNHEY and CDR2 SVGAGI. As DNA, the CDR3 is TGTGCCAGCAGTCTCGGGCCAAATGTCCAAGAGACCCAGTACTTC. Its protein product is CASSLGPNVQETQYF.

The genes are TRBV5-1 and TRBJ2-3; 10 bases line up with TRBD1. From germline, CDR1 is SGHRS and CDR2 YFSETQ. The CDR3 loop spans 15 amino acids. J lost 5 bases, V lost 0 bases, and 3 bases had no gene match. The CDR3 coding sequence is TGCGCCAGCAGCTTGGCGGGACAGGGGATAGATACGCAGTATTTT. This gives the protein CASSLAGQGIDTQYF.

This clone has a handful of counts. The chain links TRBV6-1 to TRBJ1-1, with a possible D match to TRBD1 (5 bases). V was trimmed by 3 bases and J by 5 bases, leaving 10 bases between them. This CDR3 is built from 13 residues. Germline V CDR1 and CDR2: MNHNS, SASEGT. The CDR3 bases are TGTGCCAGCAGTGACAGGGAATTGACTGAAGCTTTCTTT. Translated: CASSDRELTEAFF.

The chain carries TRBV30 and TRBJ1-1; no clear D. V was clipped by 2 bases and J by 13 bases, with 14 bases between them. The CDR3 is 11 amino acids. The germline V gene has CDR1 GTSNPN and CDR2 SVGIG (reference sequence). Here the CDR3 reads CAWSNRKIDFF. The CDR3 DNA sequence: TGTGCCTGGAGTAATCGGAAGATAGATTTCTTT.

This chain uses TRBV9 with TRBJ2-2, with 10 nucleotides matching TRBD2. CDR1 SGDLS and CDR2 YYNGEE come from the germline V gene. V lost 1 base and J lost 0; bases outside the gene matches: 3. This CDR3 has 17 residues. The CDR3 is CASSVSTSGTNTGELFF. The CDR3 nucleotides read TGTGCCAGCAGCGTATCAACTAGCGGGACGAACACCGGGGAGCTGTTTTTT.

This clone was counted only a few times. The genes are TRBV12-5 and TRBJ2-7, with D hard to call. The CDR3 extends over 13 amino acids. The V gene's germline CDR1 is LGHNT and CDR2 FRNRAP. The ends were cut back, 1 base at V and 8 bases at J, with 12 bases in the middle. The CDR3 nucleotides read TGTGCTAGTGGTTTGGCTTCGAACAGACAGCAGTACTTC. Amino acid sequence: CASGLASNRQQYF. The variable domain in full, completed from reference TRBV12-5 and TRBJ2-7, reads DARVTQTPRHKVTEMGQEVTMRCQPILGHNTVFWYRQTMMQGLELLAYFRNRAPLDDSGMPKDRFSAEMPDATLATLKIQPSEPRDSAVYFCASGLASNRQQYFGPGTRLTVT.

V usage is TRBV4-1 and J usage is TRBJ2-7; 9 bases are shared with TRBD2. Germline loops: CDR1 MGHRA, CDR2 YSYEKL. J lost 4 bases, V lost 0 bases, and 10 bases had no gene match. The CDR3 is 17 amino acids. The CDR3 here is CASSQEVAGAGLYEQYF. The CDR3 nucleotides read TGCGCCAGCAGCCAAGAGGTAGCGGGAGCCGGCCTGTACGAGCAGTACTTC.

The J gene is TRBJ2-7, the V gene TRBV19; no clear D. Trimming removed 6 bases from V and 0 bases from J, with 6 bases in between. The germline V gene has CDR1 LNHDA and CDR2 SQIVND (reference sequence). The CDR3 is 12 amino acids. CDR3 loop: CASSLSSYEQYF. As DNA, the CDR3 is TGTGCCAGTAGCCTGAGCTCCTACGAGCAGTACTTC.

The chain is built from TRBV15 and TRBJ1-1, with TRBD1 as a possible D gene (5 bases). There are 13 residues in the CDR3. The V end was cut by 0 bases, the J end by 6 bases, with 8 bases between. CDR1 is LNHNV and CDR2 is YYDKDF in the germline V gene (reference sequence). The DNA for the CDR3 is TGTGCCACCAGCAGAGATTGGGGGTCTGAAGCTTTCTTT. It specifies CATSRDWGSEAFF.

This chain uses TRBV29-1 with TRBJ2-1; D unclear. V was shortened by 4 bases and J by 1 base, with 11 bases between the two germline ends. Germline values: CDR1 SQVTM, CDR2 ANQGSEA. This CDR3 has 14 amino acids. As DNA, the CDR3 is TGCAGCGTTGGATCTTCAGGTTCCTACAATGAGCAGTTCTTC. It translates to CSVGSSGSYNEQFF.

The CDR3 protein is CASSFTSGAGNEQFF. CDR3 bases: TGCGCCAGCAGCTTTACTAGCGGGGCTGGGAATGAGCAGTTCTTC. This sequence joins TRBV5-1 and TRBJ2-1, with 10 bases aligning to TRBD2. The CDR3 spans 15 residues. Germline V lookup: CDR1 SGHRS, CDR2 YFSETQ. After removal of 2 bases from V and 7 bases from J, the junction contained 6 bases not matched to a gene.

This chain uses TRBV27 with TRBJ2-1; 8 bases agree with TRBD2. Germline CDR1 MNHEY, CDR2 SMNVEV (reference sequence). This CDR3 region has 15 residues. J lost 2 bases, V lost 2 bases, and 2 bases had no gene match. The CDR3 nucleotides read TGTGCCAGCAGTTTAGGGGGACTAGCCTACAATGAGCAGTTCTTC. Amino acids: CASSLGGLAYNEQFF.

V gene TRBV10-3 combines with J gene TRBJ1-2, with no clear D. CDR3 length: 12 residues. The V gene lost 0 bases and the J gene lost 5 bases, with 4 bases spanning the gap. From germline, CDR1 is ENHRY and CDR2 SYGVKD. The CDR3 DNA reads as TGTGCCATCAGTGAGTCACAGTATGGCTACACCTTC. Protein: CAISESQYGYTF.

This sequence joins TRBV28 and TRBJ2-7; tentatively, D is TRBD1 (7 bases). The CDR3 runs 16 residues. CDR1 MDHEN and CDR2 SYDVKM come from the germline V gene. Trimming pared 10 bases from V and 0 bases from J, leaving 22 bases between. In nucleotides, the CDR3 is TGTGCCACCAGGGGGGTTAGGTATACCTCCTCCTACGAGCAGTACTTC. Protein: CATRGVRYTSSYEQYF.

The CDR3 nucleotides are TGTGCCAGCAGCCCCGTCGGCGGGGCAGATACGCAGTATTTT. This translates into CASSPVGGADTQYF. V and J are TRBV5-6 and TRBJ2-3; a weak D match, TRBD2 (6 bases). Between the trimmed V and J ends, which lost 4 bases and 4 bases, there was a span of 13 bases. This CDR3 is built from 14 residues. Germline CDR1 is SGHDT and CDR2 is YYEEEE.

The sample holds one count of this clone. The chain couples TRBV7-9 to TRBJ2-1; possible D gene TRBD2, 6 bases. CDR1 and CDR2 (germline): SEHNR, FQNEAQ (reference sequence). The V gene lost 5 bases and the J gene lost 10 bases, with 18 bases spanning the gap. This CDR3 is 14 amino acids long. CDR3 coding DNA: TGTGCCAGCAGCAGCAGACTGGGACTGACGGAGCAGTTCTTC. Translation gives CASSSRLGLTEQFF.

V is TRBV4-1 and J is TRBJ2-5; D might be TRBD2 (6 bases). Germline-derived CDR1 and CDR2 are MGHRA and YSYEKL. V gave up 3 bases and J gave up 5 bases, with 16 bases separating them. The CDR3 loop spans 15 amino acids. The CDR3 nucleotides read TGCGCCAGCAGCCAGGGTTGGGGGGAGAAGGAGACCCAGTACTTC. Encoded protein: CASSQGWGEKETQYF.

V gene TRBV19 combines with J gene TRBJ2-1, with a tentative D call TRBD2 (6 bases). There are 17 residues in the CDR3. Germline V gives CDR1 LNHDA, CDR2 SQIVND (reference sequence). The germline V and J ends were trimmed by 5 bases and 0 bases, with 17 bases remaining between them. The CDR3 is CASSAGGGASSYNEQFF. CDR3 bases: TGTGCCAGTAGTGCGGGTGGAGGGGCGAGCTCCTACAATGAGCAGTTCTTC.

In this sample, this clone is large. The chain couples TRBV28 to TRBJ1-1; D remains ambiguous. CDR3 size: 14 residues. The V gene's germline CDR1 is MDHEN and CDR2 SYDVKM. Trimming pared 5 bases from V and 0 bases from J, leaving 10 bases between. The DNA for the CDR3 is TGTGCCAGCAGTCCCGTTAGGCTGAACACTGAAGCTTTCTTT. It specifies CASSPVRLNTEAFF.